This TCR beta chain derives from a study of T cell repertoires in cytomegalovirus infection. About the research overall: TCR beta signatures that were public indicated CMV infection and matching HLA type.

Each CDR3 protein is one row after TCRdb ran MiXCR on the reads. Of about 98,000 distinct CDR3 sequences listed, 16% are singletons. This CDR3 comprises 16 residues. Germline V gene data show CDR1 as MDHEN and CDR2 as SYDVKM. As for this clonotype: Its matching antigen is unknown. A read error is possible here, since a much larger clone lies one base away.

Findings and caveats of the study: Summed public TCR beta family frequency identified CMV carriers bearing the relevant HLA.

The TCR originated in a human donor in good health (CMV status not recorded). Some clones in this sample may be carry-over from other donors' samples. This sequence joins TRBV28 and TRBJ2-1, with D perhaps given as TRBD1 or TRBD2 (7 bases each). The sequencing input was PBMCs. CDR3 protein: CTSSPIARGGLFEQFF. The DNA of the CDR3 is TGTACCAGCAGCCCCATTGCCAGGGGGGGCCTATTTGAGCAGTTCTTC.